A selection of T cell receptor beta chains follows, all from one sample in a study of long-term antiretroviral therapy in people with HIV. Sequenced by immunoSEQ multiplex PCR; TCRdb stores in-frame clones only, minus some. The sample lists about 48,000 clones, about 80% occurring once. This material consisted of unsorted PBMCs, taken 0.8 years after starting antiretroviral therapy. The receptor source for this set is a woman under 30 with HIV. The CDR3 runs from the conserved cysteine through the conserved F or W. The D gene is left open where the match is weak. The size field is filled for only some rows; it gives once, few, many or a size class.

j_call,v_call,d_call,clone_size,cdr3_aa,cdr3_nt
TRBJ2-1,TRBV6-5,-,-,CASGRGDNEQFF,TGTGCCAGCGGTAGGGGGGACAATGAGCAGTTCTTC
TRBJ1-4,TRBV4-2,-,-,CASSQVLRVSTTNEKLFF,TGTGCCAGCAGCCAAGTCCTAAGGGTTTCCACCACTAATGAAAAACTGTTTTTT
TRBJ2-1,TRBV15,-,-,CATSSPRERSHEQFF,TGTGCCACCAGCAGCCCCAGGGAGAGGTCACACGAGCAGTTCTTC
TRBJ1-5,TRBV7-2,-,-,CASSLGQVNQPQHF,TGTGCCAGCAGCTTAGGGCAGGTTAATCAGCCCCAGCATTTT
TRBJ2-7,TRBV14,-,-,CASSPGLSSYEQYF,TGTGCCAGCAGCCCTGGTTTGAGCTCCTACGAGCAGTACTTC
TRBJ2-7,TRBV27,TRBD2,-,CASSWGREGSYEQYF,TGTGCCAGCAGTTGGGGGCGGGAGGGATCCTACGAGCAGTACTTC
TRBJ2-3,TRBV28,-,-,CASSGAGRLTDTQYF,TGTGCCAGCAGCGGGGCGGGGCGCCTCACAGATACGCAGTATTTT
TRBJ2-6,TRBV2,-,-,CASSRGAESSGANVLTF,TGTGCCAGCAGTCGGGGCGCTGAGAGCTCTGGGGCCAACGTCCTGACTTTC
TRBJ2-7,TRBV7-2,TRBD1,-,CASSLRQGTPSLWYF,TGTGCCAGCAGCCTTCGACAGGGGACTCCCTCCTTATGGTACTTC
TRBJ1-2,TRBV4-3,-,once,CASSQDSRRGDRGYTF,TGCGCCAGCAGCCAAGATAGCCGCCGCGGGGATCGAGGCTACACCTTC
TRBJ1-2,TRBV28,-,few,CASSLPFSGGAGYGYTF,TGTGCCAGCAGTTTACCCTTTTCGGGGGGCGCTGGCTATGGCTACACCTTC
TRBJ1-5,TRBV19,-,-,CASKEFRSNQPQHF,TGTGCCAGCAAGGAATTTAGGAGCAATCAGCCCCAGCATTTT
TRBJ2-3,TRBV28,TRBD1,-,CASSLIGTGEGDTQYF,TGTGCCAGCAGTTTAATAGGGACAGGGGAAGGAGATACGCAGTATTTT
TRBJ2-7,TRBV7-2,TRBD2,-,CASSLSSGMIYEQYF,TGTGCCAGCAGCTTGTCCAGCGGGATGATTTACGAGCAGTACTTC
TRBJ2-1,TRBV11-3,TRBD1,-,CASSLRTGAGDEQFF,TGTGCCAGCAGCTTAAGGACAGGGGCAGGCGATGAGCAGTTCTTC
TRBJ2-7,TRBV28,-,medium-sized,CASSLGTAGEQYF,TGTGCCAGCAGCCTTGGGACCGCCGGGGAGCAGTACTTC
TRBJ1-4,TRBV6-6,-,-,CASSSEVAEKLFF,TGTGCCAGCAGTTCTGAGGTAGCTGAAAAACTGTTTTTT
TRBJ2-3,TRBV7-8,TRBD2,-,CASTLLAGADTQYF,TGTGCCAGCACCTTACTAGCGGGCGCAGATACGCAGTATTTT
TRBJ2-7,TRBV7-3,TRBD2,-,CASSLIGGGGYEQYF,TGTGCCAGCAGCTTAATTGGCGGGGGAGGATACGAGCAGTACTTC
TRBJ2-2,TRBV4-3,-,-,CASSRTRTGELFF,TGCGCCAGCAGTCGTACTAGAACCGGGGAGCTGTTTTTT
TRBJ2-7,TRBV7-3,TRBD2,-,CASSLTSVGGSYEQYF,TGTGCCAGCAGCTTAACGAGCGTCGGGGGGTCCTACGAGCAGTACTTC
TRBJ1-1,TRBV10-1,-,-,CASSEPRAAMNTEAFF,TGCGCCAGCAGTGAGCCCCGGGCTGCGATGAACACTGAAGCTTTCTTT
TRBJ2-3,TRBV9,-,-,CASSSGPKGDTQYF,TGTGCCAGCAGCTCCGGCCCCAAAGGAGATACGCAGTATTTT